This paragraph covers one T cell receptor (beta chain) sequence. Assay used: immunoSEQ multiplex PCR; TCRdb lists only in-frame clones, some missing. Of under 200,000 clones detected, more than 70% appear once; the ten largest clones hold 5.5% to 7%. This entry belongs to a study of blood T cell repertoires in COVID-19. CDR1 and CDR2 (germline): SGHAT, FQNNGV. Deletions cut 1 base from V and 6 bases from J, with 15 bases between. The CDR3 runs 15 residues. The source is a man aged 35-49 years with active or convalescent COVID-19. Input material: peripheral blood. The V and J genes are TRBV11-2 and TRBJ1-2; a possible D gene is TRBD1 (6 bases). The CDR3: CASSLVPDRPDGYTF. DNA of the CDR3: TGTGCCAGCAGCTTAGTGCCAGACAGGCCGGATGGCTACACCTTC.